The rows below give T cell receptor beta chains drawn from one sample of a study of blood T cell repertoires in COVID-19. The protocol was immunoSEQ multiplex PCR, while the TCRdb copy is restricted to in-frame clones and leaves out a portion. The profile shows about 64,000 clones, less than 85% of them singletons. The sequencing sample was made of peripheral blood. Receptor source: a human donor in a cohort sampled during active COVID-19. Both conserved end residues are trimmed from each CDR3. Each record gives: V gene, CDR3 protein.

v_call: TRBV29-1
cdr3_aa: SVSSASGSRETQY

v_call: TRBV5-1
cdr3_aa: ASSLEGLSTGELF

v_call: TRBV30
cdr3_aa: AWNMYRDTEAF

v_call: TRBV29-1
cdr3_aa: SVERSGYT

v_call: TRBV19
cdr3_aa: ASSIYSGSRNEQF

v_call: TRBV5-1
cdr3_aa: ASGVGTSGQETQY

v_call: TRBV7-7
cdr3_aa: ASSLSESGGTDTQY

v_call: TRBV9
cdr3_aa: ASSVVSGYTGELF

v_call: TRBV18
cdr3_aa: ASSPGLAASTDTQY

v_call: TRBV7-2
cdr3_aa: ASTTQRTQETQY

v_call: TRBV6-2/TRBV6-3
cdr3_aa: ASTPNDRRRLLNTGELF

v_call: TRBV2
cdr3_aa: ASKMAFGGQGGTGELF

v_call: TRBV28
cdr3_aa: ASSIPGSRNTEAF

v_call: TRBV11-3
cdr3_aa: ASSLGGSGNEQF

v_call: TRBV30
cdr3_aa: AWQRGTANTGELF

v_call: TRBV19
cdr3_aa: ASTPATNEKLF

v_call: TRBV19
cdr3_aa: ASSPDRPYGYT

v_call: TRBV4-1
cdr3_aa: ASSQEGGIQY

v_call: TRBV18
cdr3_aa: ASSQREADTQY

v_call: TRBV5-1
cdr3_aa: ASSPRGRGENTEAF

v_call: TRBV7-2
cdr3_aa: ASSLRPGTSGEQF

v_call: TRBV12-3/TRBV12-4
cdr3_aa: ASRLSRASPF

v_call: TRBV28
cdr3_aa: ASSLQGGSYEQY

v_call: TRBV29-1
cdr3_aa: SALPGQGNTEAF

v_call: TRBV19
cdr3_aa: ASSHRASYEQY

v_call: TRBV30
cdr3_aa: AWSVQLAGPPQETQY

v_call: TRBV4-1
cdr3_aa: ASSPGQTNSPLH

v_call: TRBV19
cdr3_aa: ASSNTGTGSYEQY

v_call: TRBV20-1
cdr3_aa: SASTHTDTQY

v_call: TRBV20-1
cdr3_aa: SATTGLAAF

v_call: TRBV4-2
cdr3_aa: ASSHPGQGYEQY

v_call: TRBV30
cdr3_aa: AWSDGGEETQY

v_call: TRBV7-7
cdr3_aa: ASSLGQGEGEQF

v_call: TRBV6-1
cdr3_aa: ASSEGGDLVPYEQY

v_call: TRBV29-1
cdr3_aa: SAGTGFEQY

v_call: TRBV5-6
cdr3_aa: ASSSWGTGAGYT

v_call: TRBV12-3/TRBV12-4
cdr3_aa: ASRLAGGDTQY

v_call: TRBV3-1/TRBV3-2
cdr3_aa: ASSFWESNEKLF

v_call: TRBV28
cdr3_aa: ASSLKSRGSGQPQH

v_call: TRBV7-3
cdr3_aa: ASSLMFSYNEQF

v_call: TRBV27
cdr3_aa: ASNRGDSNQPQH

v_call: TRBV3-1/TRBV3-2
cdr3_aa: ASSGRDSSYEQY

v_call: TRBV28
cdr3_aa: ASSSRGSGGNTIY

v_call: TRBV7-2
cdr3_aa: ASSLVWTGGPGELF

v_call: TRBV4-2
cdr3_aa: ASSQAQGDTQY

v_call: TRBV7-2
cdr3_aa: ASSLGTGSLYNEQF

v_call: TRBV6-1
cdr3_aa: ASSELPGTGGYNEQF

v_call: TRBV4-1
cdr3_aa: ASSRDPPTSGVTDTQY

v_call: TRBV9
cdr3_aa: ASSGSGRAAKYQETQY

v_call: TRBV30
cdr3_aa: AWLAAGGPQNEQF

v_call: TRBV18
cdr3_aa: ASSAQTRARKLF

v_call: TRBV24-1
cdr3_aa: AKNRLADYTGELF

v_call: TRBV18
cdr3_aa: ASSPPTGGTGKETQY